A selection of T cell receptor beta chains follows, all from one sample in a study of T cells in Graves' hyperthyroidism and ophthalmopathy. TCRdb re-analysed the multiplex PCR reads in MiXCR, keeping a single row per CDR3 protein. The sample consists of 200,000 to 300,000 distinct CDR3 sequences, about 25% of them appearing once. Sequences were obtained from blood. The origin of the receptors is a woman between 35 and 50 years old with Graves' ophthalmopathy. The CDR3 runs from the conserved cysteine through the conserved F or W. A D gene is named only where the DNA matches it firmly. Expanded clones get a size class; other rows say once, few or many, or leave the size out.

v_gene,abundance,j_gene,d_gene,CDR3aa,CDR3nt
TRBV5-1,many,TRBJ2-7,.,CASSLAGSGSYEQYF,TGCGCCAGCAGCTTGGCGGGGTCAGGCTCCTACGAGCAATACTTC
TRBV12-5,many,TRBJ1-2,.,CASGPTPGSGYGYTF,TGTGCTAGTGGTCCCACGCCAGGGTCTGGCTATGGCTACACCTTC
TRBV10-3,many,TRBJ1-5,.,CAIMRDGSGNQPQHF,TGTGCCATCATGAGGGACGGCTCTGGCAATCAGCCCCAGCATTTT
TRBV29-1,many,TRBJ1-1,.,CSVEDFQSTEAFF,TGCAGCGTTGAAGACTTCCAATCCACTGAAGCTTTCTTT
TRBV6-5,many,TRBJ1-4,TRBD1,CASKSGTGTEKLFF,TGTGCCAGCAAGTCCGGGACAGGCACAGAAAAACTGTTTTTT
TRBV11-1,many,TRBJ1-1,.,CASSLGPSTGVGNTEAFF,TGTGCCAGCAGCTTAGGTCCCAGTACTGGAGTAGGGAACACTGAAGCTTTCTTT
TRBV6-5,.,TRBJ2-5,TRBD1,CASRQGSRETQYF,TGTGCCAGCAGACAGGGGTCGCGGGAGACCCAGTACTTC
TRBV28,few,TRBJ2-5,.,CASSLISGETQYF,TGTGCCAGCAGTTTAATTTCGGGAGAGACCCAGTACTTC
TRBV28,many,TRBJ2-7,TRBD1,CASRYGQGGYEQYF,TGTGCCAGCAGATACGGACAGGGTGGCTACGAGCAGTACTTC
TRBV29-1,.,TRBJ1-1,.,CSVDSMGGAFF,TGCAGCGTCGACAGTATGGGGGGAGCTTTCTTT
TRBV4-1,many,TRBJ2-7,.,CASSRRDSSGYEQYF,TGCGCCAGCAGCCGACGGGACTCCAGTGGGTACGAGCAGTACTTC
TRBV12-3/TRBV12-4,many,TRBJ1-3,.,CASSLSGSGNTIYF,TGTGCCAGCAGTTTAAGTGGATCTGGAAACACCATATATTTT
TRBV24-1,many,TRBJ1-4,.,CATSDLGRVTNEKLFF,TGTGCCACCAGTGATTTGGGTAGAGTTACTAATGAAAAACTGTTTTTT
TRBV29-1,many,TRBJ1-2,.,CSAAQAYGYTF,TGCAGCGCAGCTCAGGCCTATGGCTACACCTTC
TRBV28,many,TRBJ2-2,TRBD2,CASSFPGLATGELFF,TGTGCCAGCAGTTTTCCGGGACTAGCGACCGGGGAGCTGTTTTTT
TRBV24-1,.,TRBJ1-1,.,CATSGQTNTEAFF,TGTGCCACCTCCGGACAGACGAACACTGAAGCTTTCTTT
TRBV4-2,.,TRBJ1-1,.,CASSQDIQETEAFF,TGTGCCAGCAGCCAAGATATCCAGGAGACTGAAGCTTTCTTT
TRBV5-1,many,TRBJ2-2,.,CASSSRIGNPGMGELFF,TGCGCCAGCAGCTCTCGGATCGGGAACCCCGGAATGGGGGAGCTGTTTTTT
TRBV11-2,many,TRBJ2-5,.,CASSLAGFRERQYF,TGTGCCAGCAGCTTAGCCGGGTTCCGGGAACGCCAGTACTTC
TRBV12-3/TRBV12-4,many,TRBJ1-3,.,CASSITPNSGNTIYF,TGTGCCAGCAGCATAACTCCGAACTCTGGAAACACCATATATTTT
TRBV15,.,TRBJ1-1,.,CATERALNTEAFF,TGTGCCACCGAAAGGGCTTTGAACACTGAAGCTTTCTTT
TRBV12-3/TRBV12-4,few,TRBJ1-6,TRBD1,CASCYQGVNSSLHF,TGTGCCAGCTGCTACCAGGGGGTAAATTCATCCCTCCACTTT
TRBV19,.,TRBJ2-7,TRBD2,CATGTIGSSYEQSF,TGTGCCACCGGGACTATCGGGAGCTCCTACGAGCAGTCCTTC
TRBV2,many,TRBJ2-7,.,CASSPGTITYEQYF,TGTGCCAGCAGTCCCGGGACAATTACCTACGAGCAGTACTTC
TRBV28,.,TRBJ2-4,TRBD1,CASSPTGGRNIQYF,TGTGCCAGCAGCCCGACAGGGGGGAGGAACATTCAGTACTTC
TRBV2,.,TRBJ2-5,TRBD2,CASSEAGGPSETQYF,TGTGCCAGCAGTGAAGCGGGAGGGCCGAGTGAGACCCAGTACTTC
TRBV6-5,many,TRBJ2-7,.,CASSSLEAYEQYF,TGTGCCAGCAGTAGTCTGGAGGCCTACGAGCAGTACTTC
TRBV2,many,TRBJ1-1,.,CARGSGANTEAFF,TGTGCCAGGGGGAGCGGGGCGAACACTGAAGCTTTCTTT
TRBV28,many,TRBJ1-5,.,CASSFEGDRYNQPQHF,TGTGCCAGCAGTTTCGAGGGTGACAGGTATAATCAGCCCCAGCATTTT
TRBV6-4,many,TRBJ1-2,TRBD1,CASSPGTDYTSLFGYTF,TGTGCCAGCAGCCCCGGGACAGACTATACGTCCCTGTTTGGCTACACCTTC
TRBV28,many,TRBJ2-6,.,CASITGGMAGANVLTF,TGTGCCAGCATCACAGGCGGGATGGCTGGGGCCAACGTCCTGACTTTC
TRBV19,many,TRBJ2-7,.,CASSIGGTAGDAQYF,TGTGCCAGTAGTATTGGGGGGACAGCTGGCGACGCGCAGTACTTC
TRBV2,many,TRBJ1-5,TRBD1,CASSAGTAKHQPQHF,TGTGCCAGCAGTGCCGGGACAGCCAAACATCAGCCCCAGCATTTT
TRBV10-2,once,TRBJ2-5,.,CASSPLHGGQTQYF,TGCGCCAGCAGTCCCCTACACGGGGGCCAGACCCAGTACTTC
TRBV30,many,TRBJ2-3,.,CAWTLAGSTDTQYF,TGTGCCTGGACTCTGGCGGGAAGTACAGATACGCAGTATTTT
TRBV24-1,.,TRBJ2-5,.,CATGDIQETQYF,TGTGCCACGGGGGACATACAAGAGACCCAGTACTTC
TRBV27,many,TRBJ1-6,TRBD1,CASSLATGAGSPLHF,TGTGCCAGCAGTTTAGCCACAGGGGCAGGCTCACCCCTCCACTTT
TRBV28,many,TRBJ1-5,.,CASSLILQMPQHF,TGTGCCAGCAGTTTAATCCTCCAGATGCCCCAGCATTTT
TRBV29-1,many,TRBJ1-2,.,CSVDGGIYGYTF,TGCAGCGTTGATGGGGGGATCTATGGCTACACCTTC
TRBV15,many,TRBJ2-7,TRBD2,CATSRLAGGTKQYF,TGTGCCACCAGCAGACTAGCGGGAGGTACCAAGCAGTACTTC
TRBV7-2,.,TRBJ1-1,.,CASSHGGDNTEAFF,TGTGCCAGCAGCCACGGCGGCGACAACACTGAAGCTTTCTTT
TRBV12-3/TRBV12-4,.,TRBJ2-7,TRBD2,CASGGTNLPGEQYF,TGTGCCAGCGGGGGGACTAACCTGCCGGGCGAGCAGTACTTC
TRBV12-3/TRBV12-4,many,TRBJ2-7,TRBD1,CASRTGQNYEQYF,TGTGCCAGCAGGACGGGACAGAACTACGAGCAGTACTTC
TRBV12-3/TRBV12-4,many,TRBJ2-2,.,CASSFVSTNTGELFF,TGTGCCAGCAGTTTCGTTAGCACGAACACCGGGGAGCTGTTTTTT
TRBV20-1,many,TRBJ1-6,.,CSATSPNSPLHF,TGCAGTGCGACTTCGCCTAATTCACCCCTCCACTTT
TRBV2,many,TRBJ1-5,.,CASRAGTGGNQPQHF,TGTGCCAGCAGAGCCGGGACGGGGGGCAATCAGCCCCAGCATTTT
TRBV6-1,.,TRBJ1-1,.,CASTHREGLMNTEAFF,TGTGCCAGCACCCACCGGGAGGGACTGATGAACACTGAAGCTTTCTTT
TRBV7-3,few,TRBJ2-6,TRBD1,CASSKGQGPSGANVLTF,TGTGCCAGCAGCAAAGGACAGGGGCCGTCAGGGGCCAACGTCCTGACTTTC
TRBV12-3/TRBV12-4,many,TRBJ2-2,.,CASSYMSGNTGELFF,TGTGCCAGCAGTTATATGTCTGGGAACACCGGGGAGCTGTTTTTT
TRBV24-1,many,TRBJ2-4,.,CATAGSRGIQYF,TGTGCCACCGCTGGGAGTCGTGGCATTCAGTACTTC
TRBV7-8,many,TRBJ2-2,.,CASSPRSLGTANTGELFF,TGTGCCAGCAGCCCCCGGTCATTAGGTACAGCGAACACCGGGGAGCTGTTTTTT
TRBV6-5,few,TRBJ1-1,.,CASSSSTGRDAFF,TGTGCCAGCAGTTCATCGACGGGCCGAGACGCTTTCTTT